This TCR beta chain is from a study of T cell responses to AZD1222 COVID-19 vaccine. Worth noting for this clone: Its antigen is still unknown.

Germline CDR1 is SGHNT and CDR2 is YENEEA. V was clipped by 8 bases and J by 3 bases, with 8 bases between them. This CDR3 spans 11 amino acids. Study-wide results and caveats: Vaccine-associated CD4 TCRs ranged over spike, dominating at 160-218 and 743-854. A mostly white British donor set with more females was recruited, and clonal diversity was possibly underestimated.

The data were produced by immunoSEQ multiplex PCR, yet TCRdb's version contains in-frame clones alone and is incomplete. This table holds some 130,000 clones, approximately 85% found once. The J gene is TRBJ2-7, the V gene TRBV11-3; D is uncertain. The sequencing used peripheral blood, collected on day 0 of AZD1222 vaccination. The sequence was collected from an adult in good health. CDR3 DNA: TGTGCCAGCGGAGACAACTACGAGCAGTACTTC. Protein: CASGDNYEQYF.